This note documents a single T cell receptor beta chain sequence. The antigen is undetermined. V dropped 2 bases and J dropped 6; count of bases not matched to a gene: 26. CDR3 length equals 22 residues. Looked up from germline, CDR1 is MRHNA and CDR2 is SNTAGT. The data originate from a study of cytomegalovirus exposure and HLA in healthy donors. Overall study results and limits: Upon later analysis, HLA-associated TCR beta chains proved more clonally expanded than other, equally common chains. Reportedly, cytomegalovirus status was diagnosed with high sensitivity and specificity.

These donors, healthy bone marrow donors, were studied. PCR primers comprised 60 Vbeta and 13 Jbeta primers. Libraries were prepared by immunoSEQ multiplex PCR; TCRdb keeps only in-frame clonotypes and omits some of them. The table includes approximately 100,000 clones, about 80% detected once. The source material was PBMCs. This receptor was obtained from a female donor in good health and CMV-seronegative. The chain carries TRBV6-4 and TRBJ2-2; 8 bases are shared with TRBD1. The CDR3 spells CASSDPSYPGGDSRGFSGELFF. The CDR3 DNA is TGTGCCAGCAGTGACCCCTCTTATCCAGGGGGCGACTCACGAGGGTTCTCCGGGGAGCTGTTTTTT.